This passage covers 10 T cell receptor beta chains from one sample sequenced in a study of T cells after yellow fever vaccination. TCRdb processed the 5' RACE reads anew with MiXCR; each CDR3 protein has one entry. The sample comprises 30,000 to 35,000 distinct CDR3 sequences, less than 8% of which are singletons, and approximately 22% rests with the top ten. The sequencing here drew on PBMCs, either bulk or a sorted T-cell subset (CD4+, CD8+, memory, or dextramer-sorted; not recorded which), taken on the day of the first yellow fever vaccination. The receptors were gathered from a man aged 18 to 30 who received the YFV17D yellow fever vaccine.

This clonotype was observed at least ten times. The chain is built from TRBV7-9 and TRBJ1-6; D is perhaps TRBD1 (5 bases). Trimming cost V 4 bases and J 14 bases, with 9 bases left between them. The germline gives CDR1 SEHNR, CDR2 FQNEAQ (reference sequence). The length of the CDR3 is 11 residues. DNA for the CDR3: TGTGCCAGCAGCTGGGGGTCAGCCCTCCACTTT. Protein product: CASSWGSALHF.

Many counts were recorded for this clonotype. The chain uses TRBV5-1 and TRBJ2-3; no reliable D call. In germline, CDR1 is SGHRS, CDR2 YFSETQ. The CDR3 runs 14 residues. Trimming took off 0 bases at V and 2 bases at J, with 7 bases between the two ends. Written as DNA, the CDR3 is TGCGCCAGCAGCTTGGGGCAGACCACAGATACGCAGTATTTT. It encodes CASSLGQTTDTQYF.

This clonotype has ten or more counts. CDR3 region: CASRSYNEQFF. The DNA for the CDR3 is TGTGCCAGCAGGTCCTACAATGAGCAGTTCTTC. The rearrangement links TRBV6-2 or TRBV6-3 to TRBJ2-1; no clear D. The CDR3 runs 11 residues. Trimming left V 6 bases short and J 1 base short, with 1 base between. CDR1 and CDR2 from the germline V gene are MNHEY and SVGEGT.

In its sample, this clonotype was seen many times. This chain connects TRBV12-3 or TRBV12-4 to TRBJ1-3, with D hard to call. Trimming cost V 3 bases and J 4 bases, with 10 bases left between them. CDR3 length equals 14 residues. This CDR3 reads CASSFRVSGNTIYF. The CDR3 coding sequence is TGTGCCAGCAGTTTTAGGGTATCGGGAAACACCATATATTTT.

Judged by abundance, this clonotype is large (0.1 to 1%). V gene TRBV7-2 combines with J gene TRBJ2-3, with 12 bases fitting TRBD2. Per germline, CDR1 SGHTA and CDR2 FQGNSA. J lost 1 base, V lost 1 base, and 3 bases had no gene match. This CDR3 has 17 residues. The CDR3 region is CASSLVASGGGTDTQYF. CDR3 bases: TGTGCCAGCAGCTTAGTAGCTAGCGGGGGGGGCACAGATACGCAGTATTTT.

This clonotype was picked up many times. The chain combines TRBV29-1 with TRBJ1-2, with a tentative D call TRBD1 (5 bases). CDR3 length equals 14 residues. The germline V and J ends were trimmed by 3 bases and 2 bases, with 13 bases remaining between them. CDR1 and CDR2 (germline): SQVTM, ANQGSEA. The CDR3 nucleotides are TGCAGCGTTGAGTGGATTGGGGGAAACTATGGCTACACCTTC. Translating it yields CSVEWIGGNYGYTF. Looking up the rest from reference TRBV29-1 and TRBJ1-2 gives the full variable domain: SAVISQKPSRDICQRGTSLTIQCQVDSQVTMMFWYRQQPGQSLTLIATANQGSEATYESGFVIDKFPISRPNLTFSTLTVSNMSPEDSSIYLCSVEWIGGNYGYTFGSGTRLTVV.

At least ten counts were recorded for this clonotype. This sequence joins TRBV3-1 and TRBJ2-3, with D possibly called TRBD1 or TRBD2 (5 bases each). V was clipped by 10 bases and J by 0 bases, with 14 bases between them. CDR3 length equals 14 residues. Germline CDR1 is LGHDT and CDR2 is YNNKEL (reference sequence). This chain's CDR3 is CATREGRSTDTQYF. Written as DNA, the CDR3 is TGTGCCACGAGAGAGGGGCGAAGCACAGATACGCAGTATTTT.

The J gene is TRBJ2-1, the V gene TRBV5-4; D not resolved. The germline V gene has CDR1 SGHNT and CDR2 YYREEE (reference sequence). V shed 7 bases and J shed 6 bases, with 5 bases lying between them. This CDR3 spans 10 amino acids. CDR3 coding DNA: TGTGCCAGCGGCAGCAATGAGCAGTTCTTC. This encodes CASGSNEQFF.

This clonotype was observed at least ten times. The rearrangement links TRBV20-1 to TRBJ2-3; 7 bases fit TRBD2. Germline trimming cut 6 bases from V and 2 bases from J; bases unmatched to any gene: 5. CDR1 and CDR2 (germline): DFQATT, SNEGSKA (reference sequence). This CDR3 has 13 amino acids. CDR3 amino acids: CSAPRLATDTQYF. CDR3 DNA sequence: TGCAGTGCCCCTCGACTAGCCACAGATACGCAGTATTTT.

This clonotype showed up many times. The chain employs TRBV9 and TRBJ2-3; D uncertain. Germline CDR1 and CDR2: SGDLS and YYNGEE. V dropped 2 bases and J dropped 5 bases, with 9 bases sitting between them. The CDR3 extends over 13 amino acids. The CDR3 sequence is CASSVAFLDTQYF. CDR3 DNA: TGTGCCAGCAGCGTTGCTTTTCTAGATACGCAGTATTTT. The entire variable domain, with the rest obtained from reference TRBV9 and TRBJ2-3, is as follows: DSGVTQTPKHLITATGQRVTLRCSPRSGDLSVYWYQQSLDQGLQFLIQYYNGEERAKGNILERFSAQQFPDLHSELNLSSLELGDSALYFCASSVAFLDTQYFGPGTRLTVL.